This T cell receptor beta chain was sequenced during a study of T cells after yellow fever vaccination. Study details: Those fractions that held only low numbers of cells were prepared using the SMART-Seq v4 Ultra Low Input RNA kit.

General study points: Among primary-vaccination clones, most reappeared after the booster, at around 97% for CD4 and approximately 88% for CD8. CD4 and CD8 compartments shared a small share of clonotypes. Researchers cautioned that FACS-sorted repertoires could harbor abundant clonotypes contaminating from the bulk population.

From the 5' RACE reads, TCRdb called clonotypes with MiXCR, one entry per CDR3 protein. The data hold about 330,000 distinct CDR3 sequences, with around 6.8% observed a single time. Regarding this clonotype: Its antigen is not identified.

Germline V gene sequence: CDR1 ENHRY, CDR2 SYGVKD. There are 14 residues in the CDR3. V lost 3 bases, J lost 3 bases, and 9 bases lay in between. Here the sequenced sample was PBMCs, taken about 41 days after the first yellow fever vaccination. This sequence originates from a man aged 18 to 29 who received the YFV17D yellow fever vaccine. J is TRBJ1-3 and V is TRBV10-3; D not resolved. The CDR3 region has the DNA TGTGCCATCAGTGAAACAGAGAATGGAAACACCATATATTTT. This sequence encodes CAISETENGNTIYF.